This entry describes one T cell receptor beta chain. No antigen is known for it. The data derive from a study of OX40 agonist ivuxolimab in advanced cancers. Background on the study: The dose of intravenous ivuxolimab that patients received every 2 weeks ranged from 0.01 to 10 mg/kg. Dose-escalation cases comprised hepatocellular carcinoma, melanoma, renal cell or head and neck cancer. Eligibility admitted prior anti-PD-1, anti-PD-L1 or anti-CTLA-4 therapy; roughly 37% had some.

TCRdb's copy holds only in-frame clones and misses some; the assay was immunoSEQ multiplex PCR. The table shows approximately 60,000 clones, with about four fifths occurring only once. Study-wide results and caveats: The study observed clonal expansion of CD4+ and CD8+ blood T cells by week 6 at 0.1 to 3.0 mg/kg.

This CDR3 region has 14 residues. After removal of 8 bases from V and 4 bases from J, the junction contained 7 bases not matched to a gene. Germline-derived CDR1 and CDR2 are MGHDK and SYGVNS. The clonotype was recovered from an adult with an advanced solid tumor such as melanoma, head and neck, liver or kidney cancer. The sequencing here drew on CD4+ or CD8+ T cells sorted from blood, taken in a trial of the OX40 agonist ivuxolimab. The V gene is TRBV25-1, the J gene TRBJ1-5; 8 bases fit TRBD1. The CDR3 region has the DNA TGTGCCAGCGGACAGGGTGGGGCAAATCAGCCCCAGCATTTT. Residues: CASGQGGANQPQHF.